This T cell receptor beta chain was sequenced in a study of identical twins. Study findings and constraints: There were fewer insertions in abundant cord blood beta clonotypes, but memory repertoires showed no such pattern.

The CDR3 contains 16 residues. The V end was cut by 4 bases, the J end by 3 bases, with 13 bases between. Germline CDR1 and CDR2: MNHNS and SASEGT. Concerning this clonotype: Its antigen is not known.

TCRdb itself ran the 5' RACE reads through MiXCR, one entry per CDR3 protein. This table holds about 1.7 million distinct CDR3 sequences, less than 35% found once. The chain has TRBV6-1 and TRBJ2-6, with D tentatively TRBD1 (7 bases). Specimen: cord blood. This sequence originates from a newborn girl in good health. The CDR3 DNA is TGTGCCAGCAGTGTAGGGCAGGGGGGTGGGGCCAACGTCCTGACTTTC. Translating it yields CASSVGQGGGANVLTF.